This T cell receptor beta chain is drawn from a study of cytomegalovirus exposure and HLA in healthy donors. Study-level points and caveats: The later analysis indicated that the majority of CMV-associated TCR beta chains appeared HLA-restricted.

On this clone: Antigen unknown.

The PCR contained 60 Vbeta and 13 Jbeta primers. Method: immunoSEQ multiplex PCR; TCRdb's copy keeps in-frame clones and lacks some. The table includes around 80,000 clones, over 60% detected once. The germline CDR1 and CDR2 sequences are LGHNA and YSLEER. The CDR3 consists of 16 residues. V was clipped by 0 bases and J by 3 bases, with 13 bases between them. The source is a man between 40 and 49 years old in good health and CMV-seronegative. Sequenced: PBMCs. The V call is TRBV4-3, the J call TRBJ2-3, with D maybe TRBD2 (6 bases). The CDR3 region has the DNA TGCGCCAGCAGCCAAGATTGGGGTCGGGGGACAGATACGCAGTATTTT. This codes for CASSQDWGRGTDTQYF.